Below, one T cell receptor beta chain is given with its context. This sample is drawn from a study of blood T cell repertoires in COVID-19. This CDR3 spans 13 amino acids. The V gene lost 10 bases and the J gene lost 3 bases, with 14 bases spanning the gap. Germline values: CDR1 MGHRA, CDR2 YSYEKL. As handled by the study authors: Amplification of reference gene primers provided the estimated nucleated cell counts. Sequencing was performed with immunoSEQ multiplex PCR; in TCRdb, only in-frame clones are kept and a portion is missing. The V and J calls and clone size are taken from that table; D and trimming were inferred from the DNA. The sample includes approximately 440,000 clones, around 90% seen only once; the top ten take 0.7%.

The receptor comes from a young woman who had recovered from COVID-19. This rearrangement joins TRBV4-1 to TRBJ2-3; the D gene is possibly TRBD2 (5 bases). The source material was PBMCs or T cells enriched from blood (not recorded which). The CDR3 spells CATTDFRTDTQYF. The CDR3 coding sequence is TGCGCCACGACGGACTTCCGTACAGATACGCAGTATTTT.